This TCR beta chain originates from a study of TIL therapy for anti-PD-1-resistant metastatic lung cancer. The J segment lost 6 bases and the V segment lost 8 bases, leaving 4 bases of the junction unmatched. The CDR3 consists of 13 residues. Germline-derived CDR1 and CDR2 are MDHEN and SYDVKM. Sequencing used immunoSEQ v3. Libraries were sequenced to around 2 million read pairs (survey) or roughly 4.5-6.5 million (deep). Sequenced by immunoSEQ multiplex PCR; TCRdb stores in-frame clones only, minus some. The sample carries some 46,000 clones, 70% to 80% recorded once. Regarding time point: pre-treatment sample, taken before nivolumab and TIL therapy.

The specimen was blood, collected at baseline. The sequence was collected from a man aged 65 to 79 with non-small cell lung cancer. V gene TRBV28 combines with J gene TRBJ2-1; the match to TRBD1 covers 10 bases. Here the CDR3 DNA reads TGTGCCAGCGGGACAGGGGTACGCAATGAGCAGTTCTTC. Protein: CASGTGVRNEQFF.